Listed here are 8 T cell receptor beta chains from one sample, sequenced in a study of blood T cell repertoires in COVID-19 (dated by TCRdb to 2020 to 2021). Library preparation used the immunoSEQ multiplex PCR assay. TCRdb obtained this table from immuneACCESS and retained in-frame rearrangements with V and J assigned. These tables miss some clones; where compared with another copy, unresolved V genes account for less than half of the shortfall, and the remainder is unexplained. This sample comprises 190,000 or so clones, about nine tenths of them detected only once. 0.75% to 0.95% of the sample lies in the top ten. Sequencing was performed on peripheral blood. These receptors came from an older woman with acute or convalescent COVID-19.

A single count supports this clone. The rearrangement links TRBV18 to TRBJ2-7; tentatively, D is TRBD1 (5 bases). This CDR3 is built from 13 residues. Germline values: CDR1 KGHSH, CDR2 LQKENI. Trimming took 6 bases from V and 2 from J, leaving 11 bases between them. CDR3 in amino acids: CASSTQVPYEQYF. DNA of the CDR3: TGTGCCAGCTCGACACAGGTACCCTACGAGCAGTACTTC.

Only a few counts were recorded for this clone. The chain has TRBV2 and TRBJ1-4, with D unresolved. Germline CDR1 reads SNHLY; CDR2 reads FYNNEI. V lost 3 bases, J lost 5 bases, and 10 bases lay in between. This CDR3 is 14 amino acids long. The CDR3 coding sequence is TGTGCCAGCAGTGAGACTACCATAAATGAAAAACTGTTTTTT. Protein product: CASSETTINEKLFF.

V and J are TRBV18 and TRBJ1-5, with D possibly matching TRBD1 (5 bases). V dropped 2 bases and J dropped 4 bases, with 9 bases sitting between them. Germline CDR1 and CDR2: KGHSH and LQKENI. CDR3 length: 14 residues. The CDR3 DNA reads as TGTGCCAGCTCACCATCGGGGGGTAATCAGCCCCAGCATTTT. Protein product: CASSPSGGNQPQHF.

The CDR3 DNA follows: TGTGCCAGCAGCTCACAGGGACCTACCTACGAGCAGTACTTC. Its protein product is CASSSQGPTYEQYF. The chain carries TRBV7-2 and TRBJ2-7; perhaps TRBD1 as D (6 bases). In germline, CDR1 is SGHTA, CDR2 FQGNSA. The germline V and J ends were trimmed by 4 bases and 2 bases, with 12 bases remaining between them. CDR3 length: 14 residues.

The chain has TRBV18 and TRBJ1-1, with D perhaps TRBD1 (5 bases). CDR3 size: 16 residues. V was shortened by 0 bases and J by 5 bases, with 16 bases between the two germline ends. Germline V gene data show CDR1 as KGHSH and CDR2 as LQKENI. CDR3 coding DNA: TGTGCCAGCTCACCACCGGGAGCCGGGGGTAATACTGAAGCTTTCTTT. Its translation: CASSPPGAGGNTEAFF.

The genes are TRBV9 and TRBJ2-1; tentatively, D is TRBD2 (5 bases). Germline CDR1 and CDR2: SGDLS and YYNGEE. V shed 0 bases and J shed 5 bases, with 12 bases lying between them. CDR3 length: 15 amino acids. The chain's CDR3 is CASSVDQRRNNEQFF. The DNA of the CDR3 is TGTGCCAGCAGCGTAGACCAGCGGCGGAACAATGAGCAGTTCTTC.

This clone showed up just once. The chain links TRBV11-3 to TRBJ1-2, with D possibly matching TRBD1 (6 bases). CDR1 is SGHNT and CDR2 is YENEEA in the germline V gene. The CDR3 covers 16 residues. V was pared by 2 bases and J by 2 bases, with 15 bases between. The CDR3 here is CASSLTLTGTNYGYTF. The CDR3 DNA is TGTGCCAGCAGCTTAACCCTTACAGGGACCAACTATGGCTACACCTTC.

V and J are TRBV27 and TRBJ1-3, with D unresolved. CDR1 is MNHEY, CDR2 SMNVEV, per germline (reference sequence). V lost 4 bases, J lost 4 bases, and 8 bases lay in between. CDR3 size: 13 residues. DNA of the CDR3: TGTGCCAGCAGTTCGGGGTACGGAAACACCATATATTTT. It codes for CASSSGYGNTIYF.